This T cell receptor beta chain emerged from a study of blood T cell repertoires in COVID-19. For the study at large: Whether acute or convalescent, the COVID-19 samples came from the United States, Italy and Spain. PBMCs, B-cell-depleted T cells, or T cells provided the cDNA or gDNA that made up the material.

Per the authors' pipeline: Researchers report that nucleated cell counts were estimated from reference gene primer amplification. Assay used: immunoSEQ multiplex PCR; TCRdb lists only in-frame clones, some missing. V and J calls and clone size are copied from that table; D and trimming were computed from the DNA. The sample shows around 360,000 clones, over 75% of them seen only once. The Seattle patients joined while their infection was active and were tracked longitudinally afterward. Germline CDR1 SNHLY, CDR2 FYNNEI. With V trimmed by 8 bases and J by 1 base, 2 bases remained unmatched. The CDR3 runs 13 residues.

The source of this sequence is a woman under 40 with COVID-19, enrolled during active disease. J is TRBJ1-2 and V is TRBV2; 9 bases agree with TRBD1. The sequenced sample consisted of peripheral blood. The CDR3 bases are TGTGCCAGCTGGGGACAGGGTAACTATGGCTACACCTTC. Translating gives CASWGQGNYGYTF.